This T cell receptor (beta chain) was obtained from a study of response to subunit inactivated influenza vaccine. Study findings and constraints: It was the authors' suggestion that each seasonal influenza vaccination recruits few new T cells.

TCRdb ran MiXCR on the RT-PCR reads and lists one entry per CDR3 protein. This table has about 700,000 distinct CDR3 sequences, more than 11% appearing once. V was pared by 4 bases and J by 7 bases, with 20 bases between. CDR1 is MNHEY, CDR2 SVGAGI, per germline. The CDR3 runs 16 residues. As concerns this clonotype: Its cognate antigen is unknown.

This TCR was recovered from a man in his fifties who received an inactivated influenza vaccine. The chain couples TRBV6-5 to TRBJ2-1, with a tentative D call TRBD2 (6 bases). This specimen consisted of PBMCs from blood, obtained 14 to 15 days before vaccination. The CDR3 DNA follows: TGTGCCAGCAGTTTCCTCAGCGCGACTAGATTAAATGAGCAGTTCTTC. Amino acid sequence: CASSFLSATRLNEQFF.